Included here is one T cell receptor (beta chain) sequence, with context. Its binding antigen is unknown. No much larger clonotype is one base removed from it; base qualities were not supplied. Whole blood was collected in K2EDTA tubes by collaborating institutions according to the institutions' own protocols. Collaborator samples were shipped for TCRbeta analysis as frozen whole blood, isolated PBMCs, or DNA extracted from either sample type. This specimen comes from a study of blood T cell repertoires in COVID-19 (dated by TCRdb to 2018 to 2021). Regarding the research as a whole: The collaborator samples originated in the United States, Italy and Spain and spanned the acute and convalescent phases of COVID-19. The material from the prospective study consisted of cDNA or gDNA derived from T cells, B-cell-depleted T cells, or PBMCs. Sample metadata almost always included a de-identified subject ID, COVID-19 status, age in years and sex. The repertoires were made available in a free public database intended to serve as a resource for research on the immune response to SARS-CoV-2. The dataset comprised deeply sampled blood TCRbeta repertoires from subjects exposed to, actively infected with, or recovered from COVID-19. The samples were drawn from two sources: the first 160 participants of the ongoing ImmuneRACE study, and 950 to 1,500 subjects contributed by 6 global collaborators. Where available, HLA class I and class II types were obtained from metadata supplied by the sample provider rather than from assay-based typing. Overall study results and their limits: The amount of clinical and demographic metadata varied by source and participant and was provided uncurated.

The immunoSEQ Assay, a bias-controlled multiplex PCR, was used to amplify TCRbeta CDR3 regions from genomic DNA. As for how the authors treated the data: The number of nucleated cells in each sample was estimated from the amplification of reference gene primers within the assay. To quantify the absolute abundance of each unique TCRbeta CDR3 rearrangement, sequence reads were collapsed and filtered. For each sample, productive Simpson clonality was calculated as the square root of Simpson's diversity index across productive rearrangements. Sourced from immuneACCESS, this table was stored by TCRdb with only in-frame sequences that have V and J called. A share of the clones is absent; for the studies checked, an unresolved V gene accounts for under half, and the remainder has no known explanation. V, J and clone size reflect that table, while D and trimming were determined from the DNA. The table for this sample lists some 78,000 clones; approximately 80% of them were counted only once. The ten largest clonotypes hold over 4.5% of the sample.

The germline ends are 8 bases apart after V is trimmed by 6 bases and J by 3 bases. The CDR3 holds 13 amino acids from the cysteine to the phenylalanine. Of the read, only the CDR3 DNA is kept; its 39 bases are in frame from base 1. What was sequenced was peripheral blood. The chain couples TRBV12-3 or TRBV12-4 to TRBJ2-2; the D region possibly corresponds to TRBD2 (5 bases align). The source is a man aged 55 to 69 with active or convalescent COVID-19. The CDR3 reads as follows: CASSGVHTGELFF. Here is the DNA: TGTGCCAGCAGCGGGGTCCACACCGGGGAGCTGTTTTTT.